The 24 T cell receptor beta chains reported below all come from one sample, sequenced in a study of patients and donors after allogeneic stem cell transplantation. TCRdb re-analysed the RT-PCR reads in MiXCR, keeping a single row per CDR3 protein. The repertoire holds some 880,000 distinct CDR3 sequences, with roughly 17% as singletons. The specimen was blood, either unsorted or a sorted T cell fraction (not recorded which). The source of these receptors is a human donor who was either an allogeneic HSCT recipient or a stem cell or donor lymphocyte infusion donor (not recorded which). It is not recorded whose cells these are; they may come from a transplant donor.

The chain is built from TRBV9 and TRBJ2-3; D remains ambiguous. This CDR3 comprises 14 residues. CDR1 is SGDLS and CDR2 is YYNGEE in the germline V gene. V dropped 0 bases and J dropped 4 bases, with 9 bases sitting between them. This CDR3 is CASSVGRWADTQYF. The CDR3 nucleotides are TGTGCCAGCAGCGTAGGGCGCTGGGCAGATACGCAGTATTTT. The variable domain in full, completed from reference TRBV9 and TRBJ2-3, reads DSGVTQTPKHLITATGQRVTLRCSPRSGDLSVYWYQQSLDQGLQFLIQYYNGEERAKGNILERFSAQQFPDLHSELNLSSLELGDSALYFCASSVGRWADTQYFGPGTRLTVL.

There are many counts of this clonotype. The chain joins TRBV6-2 or TRBV6-3 to TRBJ2-1; D assignment may be TRBD1 or TRBD2 (6 bases each). Trimming cost V 2 bases and J 9 bases, with 11 bases left between them. Germline lookup yields CDR1 MNHEY and CDR2 SVGEGT. This CDR3 comprises 13 residues. CDR3 sequence reads: CASSYGGGLEQFF. CDR3 nucleotides: TGTGCCAGCAGTTACGGTGGGGGGCTTGAGCAGTTCTTC.

The gene calls are TRBV4-3 and TRBJ1-5; D is possibly TRBD1 (5 bases). V was clipped by 0 bases and J by 7 bases, with 13 bases between them. Germline CDR1 and CDR2: LGHNA and YSLEER. This CDR3 comprises 15 residues. The CDR3 loop reads CASSQEWGGGQPQHF. Written as DNA, the CDR3 is TGCGCCAGCAGCCAAGAATGGGGGGGGGGGCAGCCCCAGCATTTT.

The V call is TRBV6-6, the J call TRBJ2-5; D is undetermined. Germline loops: CDR1 MNHNY, CDR2 SVGAGI (reference sequence). The ends were cut back, 6 bases at V and 2 bases at J, with 10 bases in the middle. CDR3 length equals 13 residues. The CDR3, as DNA: TGTGCCAGCAGCCAGACCCGGCAAGAGACCCAGTACTTC. Translating gives CASSQTRQETQYF.

The chain employs TRBV9 and TRBJ2-1; 8 positions agree with TRBD2. The CDR3 is made up of 17 amino acids. Germline V gene data show CDR1 as SGDLS and CDR2 as YYNGEE. Germline trimming cut 0 bases from V and 10 bases from J; bases unmatched to any gene: 15. The CDR3: CASSVATGGGPGLEQFF. The CDR3 coding sequence is TGTGCCAGCAGCGTAGCTACCGGGGGGGGTCCCGGCCTCGAGCAGTTCTTC.

This sequence joins TRBV30 and TRBJ1-6; 11 bases map to TRBD1. The CDR3 totals 14 residues. Germline V CDR1 and CDR2: GTSNPN, SVGIG (reference sequence). Germline trimming cut 5 bases from V and 8 bases from J; bases unmatched to any gene: 5. CDR3 region: CAWGPGQGDSPLHF. CDR3 DNA sequence: TGTGCCTGGGGACCGGGACAGGGGGATTCACCCCTCCACTTT.

This clonotype was counted a few times. The CDR3 is CAWSARAREQYF. The CDR3 DNA is TGTGCCTGGAGTGCCAGAGCCAGGGAGCAGTACTTC. The chain uses TRBV30 and TRBJ2-7; D not certain. This CDR3 is built from 12 residues. Germline V CDR1 and CDR2: GTSNPN, SVGIG (reference sequence). Trimming left V 1 base short and J 7 bases short, with 11 bases between.

The chain carries TRBV7-9 and TRBJ2-3; D is undetermined. The CDR3 sequence is 14 residues long. Germline CDR1 and CDR2: SEHNR and FQNEAQ (reference sequence). Trimming cost V 0 bases and J 3 bases, with 7 bases left between them. The CDR3 loop is CASSLALTTDTQYF. The CDR3 bases are TGTGCCAGCAGCTTAGCGCTGACTACAGATACGCAGTATTTT.

This clonotype was counted many times. The chain employs TRBV10-3 and TRBJ2-2; D is ambiguous. The V end was cut by 11 bases, the J end by 4 bases, with 11 bases between. From germline, CDR1 is ENHRY and CDR2 SYGVKD. CDR3 length: 12 amino acids. This chain's CDR3 is CAASEVTGELFF. Here the CDR3 DNA reads TGTGCCGCCTCCGAGGTCACCGGGGAGCTGTTTTTT.

In its sample, this clonotype was seen a few times. The gene calls are TRBV27 and TRBJ1-2; D not resolved. The CDR3 covers 18 residues. The V gene lost 5 bases and the J gene lost 2 bases, with 24 bases spanning the gap. CDR1 and CDR2 (germline): MNHEY, SMNVEV (reference sequence). As DNA, the CDR3 is TGTGCCAGCAGTGCACATAACGCGGTTGGCAATAAGAACTATGGCTACACCTTC. Protein: CASSAHNAVGNKNYGYTF.

The chain is built from TRBV4-3 and TRBJ1-1, with D uncertain. The CDR3 contains 15 residues. V dropped 0 bases and J dropped 1 base, with 9 bases sitting between them. Germline CDR1 LGHNA, CDR2 YSLEER. CDR3 bases: TGCGCCAGCAGCCAAGAATCCGTTCCGAACACTGAAGCTTTCTTT. Translated, it gives CASSQESVPNTEAFF.

The rearrangement uses TRBV7-2 and TRBJ2-1, with 8 bases aligning to TRBD2. J lost 3 bases, V lost 5 bases, and 6 bases had no gene match. CDR1 and CDR2 (germline): SGHTA, FQGNSA. The CDR3 has 15 amino acids. Here the CDR3 DNA reads TGTGCCAGCAGCCGGGAGGGTCAGTACTACAATGAGCAGTTCTTC. The encoded protein is CASSREGQYYNEQFF.

This chain joins TRBV27 and TRBJ2-7; D could derive from TRBD1 or TRBD2 (6 bases each). V lost 2 bases to trimming and J lost 2 bases, with 19 bases between them. This CDR3 spans 17 amino acids. The V gene's germline CDR1 is MNHEY and CDR2 SMNVEV (reference sequence). DNA of the CDR3: TGTGCCAGCAGTTTAATCCCCCTGGAGGGGGAGGCCTACGAGCAGTACTTC. Translating it yields CASSLIPLEGEAYEQYF.

The chain carries TRBV20-1 and TRBJ2-3, with D hard to call. The CDR3 length is 10 residues. Trimming removed 7 bases from V and 6 bases from J, with 8 bases in between. Germline V gene lookup returns CDR1 DFQATT and CDR2 SNEGSKA (reference sequence). The CDR3 sequence: CSVVEDTQYF. Written as DNA, the CDR3 is TGCAGTGTAGTGGAGGATACGCAGTATTTT.

This clonotype was seen more than once but under ten times. This sequence joins TRBV27 and TRBJ1-5, with D perhaps matching TRBD1 (5 bases). The CDR3 is 17 residues long. V lost 3 bases and J 6 bases, leaving 21 bases between the germline ends. Germline-derived CDR1 and CDR2 are MNHEY and SMNVEV (reference sequence). The CDR3 sequence is CASSFSGELGSRQPQHF. Here the CDR3 DNA reads TGTGCCAGCAGTTTTTCGGGGGAGTTAGGTTCGCGTCAGCCCCAGCATTTT.

This clonotype was picked up a small number of times. V and J are TRBV20-1 and TRBJ2-7, with 7 bases identical to TRBD1. The CDR3 is 11 amino acids. J lost 5 bases, V lost 6 bases, and 4 bases had no gene match. Germline CDR1 and CDR2: DFQATT and SNEGSKA (reference sequence). Here the CDR3 reads CSAVRGNEQYF. The CDR3 DNA sequence: TGCAGTGCGGTCAGGGGGAACGAGCAGTACTTC.

The chain joins TRBV11-2 to TRBJ2-7, with D possibly matching TRBD1 (5 bases). The germline V gene has CDR1 SGHAT and CDR2 FQNNGV. The V and J ends lost 5 bases and 1 base respectively, with 15 bases between them. The CDR3 consists of 15 residues. The CDR3 region is CASSLQAGISYEQYF. The CDR3 nucleotides read TGTGCCAGCAGCCTCCAGGCAGGGATATCCTACGAGCAGTACTTC.

V gene TRBV6-2 or TRBV6-3 combines with J gene TRBJ2-3; TRBD2 matches at 7 bases. The CDR3 is 13 residues long. V was clipped by 8 bases and J by 0 bases; unmatched bases: 2. From germline, CDR1 is MNHEY and CDR2 SVGEGT. CDR3 nucleotides: TGTGCCAGCGGGACTATTAGCACAGATACGCAGTATTTT. Translated: CASGTISTDTQYF.

The rearrangement links TRBV11-2 to TRBJ2-7; TRBD1 matches 7 bases. Germline values: CDR1 SGHAT, CDR2 FQNNGV. The CDR3 is 14 residues long. After removal of 5 bases from V and 2 bases from J, the junction contained 6 bases not matched to a gene. CDR3 amino acids: CASSIGTVTYEQYF. CDR3 coding DNA: TGTGCCAGCAGCATTGGGACAGTTACCTACGAGCAGTACTTC.

This chain links TRBV4-3 with TRBJ2-5; the D gene is possibly TRBD2 (6 bases). Looked up from germline, CDR1 is LGHNA and CDR2 is YSLEER. Between the trimmed V and J ends, which lost 4 bases and 5 bases, there was a span of 14 bases. This CDR3 is 14 amino acids long. The DNA for the CDR3 is TGCGCCAGCAGCCCGCGGGCGGGGAGGGAGACCCAGTACTTC. Translated, it gives CASSPRAGRETQYF.

This clonotype was observed a few times. The genes are TRBV10-3 and TRBJ1-5; no clear D gene. V lost 6 bases, J lost 3 bases, and 9 bases lay in between. This CDR3 is 13 amino acids long. Germline V gene sequence: CDR1 ENHRY, CDR2 SYGVKD. The CDR3 DNA sequence: TGTGCCATCAGCTTAGACAACAATCAGCCCCAGCATTTT. It translates to CAISLDNNQPQHF.

The CDR3, as DNA: TGTGCCACCAGCAGCGGAAACCGGGACAGGGCTAGCTACACCTTC. Encoded protein: CATSSGNRDRASYTF. The chain combines TRBV15 with TRBJ1-2; 9 nucleotides align to TRBD1. V was pared by 3 bases and J by 9 bases, with 11 bases of the junction left unmatched. Germline lookup yields CDR1 LNHNV and CDR2 YYDKDF (reference sequence). The CDR3 sequence is 15 residues long.

The V gene is TRBV7-2, the J gene TRBJ2-3; 9 nucleotides agree with TRBD1. The V segment lost 3 bases and the J segment 4 bases; nucleotides outside the gene matches: 8. The CDR3 totals 16 residues. The germline V gene has CDR1 SGHTA and CDR2 FQGNSA. The CDR3 reads CASSLTGGQGADTQYF. CDR3 nucleotide sequence: TGTGCCAGCAGCTTGACCGGGGGACAGGGCGCAGATACGCAGTATTTT.

Only a few counts were recorded for this clonotype. CDR3 in amino acids: CSALFDRSYEQYF. As DNA, the CDR3 is TGCAGTGCTCTATTCGACAGATCCTACGAGCAGTACTTC. The genes are TRBV20-1 and TRBJ2-7, with D tentatively TRBD1 (5 bases). Germline CDR1 reads DFQATT; CDR2 reads SNEGSKA (reference sequence). The germline V and J ends were trimmed by 5 bases and 1 base, with 12 bases remaining between them. The CDR3 spans 13 residues.